A selection of T cell receptor beta chains follows, all from one sample in a study of human T cells and chemical hapten exposure. TCRdb re-called the RACE reads through MiXCR, storing one row per CDR3 protein. The sample has roughly 190,000 distinct CDR3 sequences; about 20% are singletons. Sequenced material: whole blood, taken in connection with sensitization to the hapten diphenylcyclopropenone (DPC). These receptor sequences come from a woman in her fifties or sixties with alopecia areata. Some clones in this sample may be carry-over from other donors' samples. Both conserved end residues are part of each CDR3. The D gene is left open where the match is weak. Rows give clone size only sometimes, using once, few, many, or a class for an expanded clone.

>14|TRBV29-1|-|TRBJ1-1|few
TGCAGCGTTGATACGGCGGGGACGAACACTGAAGCTTTCTTT
CSVDTAGTNTEAFF
>12|TRBV14|-|TRBJ2-3|few
TGTGCCAGCAGCCTTTTTCCGGATACGCAGTATTTT
CASSLFPDTQYF
>16|TRBV12-3/TRBV12-4|-|TRBJ2-2|-
TGTGCCAGCAGTTTCGTCGTCCAGTTGGGTCCCGGGGAGCTGTTTTTT
CASSFVVQLGPGELFF
>16|TRBV2|-|TRBJ1-5|many
TGTGCCAGCAGTGGATGGTGGAGGGCCGCAAGTCAGCCCCAGCATTTT
CASSGWWRAASQPQHF
>12|TRBV20-1|-|TRBJ2-7|few
TGCAGTGCTGCGACAGGTGCCTACGAGCAGTACTTC
CSAATGAYEQYF
>17|TRBV10-3|-|TRBJ2-5|-
TGTGCCATCAGTGAGTCCGGAACTCCGCTGTACCAAGAGACCCAGTACTTC
CAISESGTPLYQETQYF
>13|TRBV7-9|-|TRBJ1-1|few
TGTGCCAGCAGCTTAGAGTCTGCCAACCAAGCTTTCTTT
CASSLESANQAFF
>13|TRBV6-2/TRBV6-3|-|TRBJ2-7|once
TGTGCCAGCAGTTCAGGTCTGGGCTACGAGCAGTACTTC
CASSSGLGYEQYF
>16|TRBV5-1|-|TRBJ2-3|few
TGCGCCAGCAGCTTGGTAGGGGCTAGGAATACGGATACGCAGTATTTT
CASSLVGARNTDTQYF
>15|TRBV5-1|-|TRBJ2-7|many
TGCGCCAGCAGCACCCAGGGATCCGGGAGAGACGAGCAGTACTTC
CASSTQGSGRDEQYF
>16|TRBV14|-|TRBJ2-7|few
TGTGCCAGCAGCCAGTCACCAGACAGATACCCCTACGAGCAGTACTTC
CASSQSPDRYPYEQYF
>17|TRBV27|TRBD2|TRBJ2-1|-
TGTGCCAGCAGTTTAGGTGGGGGGGGAAGATCCTACAATGAGCAGTTCTTC
CASSLGGGGRSYNEQFF
>15|TRBV29-1|-|TRBJ2-1|-
TGCAGCGTTGGGTTACTGGGGGGCGGATACAATGAGCAGTTCTTC
CSVGLLGGGYNEQFF
>17|TRBV11-2|TRBD2|TRBJ2-7|-
TGTGCCAGCGGGGGCCTAGCGGGAGTGACGCGGTCCTACGAGCAGTACTTC
CASGGLAGVTRSYEQYF
>11|TRBV29-1|-|TRBJ2-4|-
TGCAGCGTGACTGCCGTTGACATTCAGTACTTC
CSVTAVDIQYF
>14|TRBV7-9|-|TRBJ2-1|few
TGTGCCAGCAGCTTAGGGCTAGCTGGCAATGAGCAGTTCTTC
CASSLGLAGNEQFF
>14|TRBV20-1|-|TRBJ2-5|many
TGCAGTGCTAGGAAGGACACCGCCCAAGAGACCCAGTACTTC
CSARKDTAQETQYF
>17|TRBV6-5|TRBD2|TRBJ2-3|-
TGTGCCAGCAGTTACTCGGACGGGAGGGCACGCGCAGATACGCAGTATTTT
CASSYSDGRARADTQYF
>16|TRBV3-1|TRBD2|TRBJ2-3|-
TGTGCCAGCAGCCACTTGACTAGCGGGAACCCAGATACGCAGTATTTT
CASSHLTSGNPDTQYF
>13|TRBV11-2|-|TRBJ1-1|few
TGTGCCAGCAGCTTCTCCCCGAACACTGAAGCTTTCTTT
CASSFSPNTEAFF
>15|TRBV4-2|-|TRBJ2-4|-
TGTGCCAGCAGCCAAGTCCCCGGAGAAGGGAACATTCAGTACTTC
CASSQVPGEGNIQYF
>11|TRBV7-9|-|TRBJ2-2|-
TGTGCCAGCAGCTTAGCCCGGGAGCTGTTTTTT
CASSLARELFF
>18|TRBV6-1|-|TRBJ2-2|-
TGTGCCAGCAGTGAGAGGTTGGTAGCCTCTACGAACACCGGGGAGCTGTTTTTT
CASSERLVASTNTGELFF
>17|TRBV11-2|-|TRBJ2-7|-
TGTGCCAGCAGCTTAGAGTTCGGGGGAGCAAATTCCTACGAGCAGTACTTC
CASSLEFGGANSYEQYF
>11|TRBV6-2/TRBV6-3|-|TRBJ1-1|-
TGTGCCGCTACAGCGAACACTGAAGCTTTCTTT
CAATANTEAFF
>15|TRBV20-1|TRBD2|TRBJ2-3|few
TGCAGTGCTAGCCCAGCGGGCGGGAGAGAAGATACGCAGTATTTT
CSASPAGGREDTQYF
>11|TRBV7-2|-|TRBJ1-6|few
TGTGCCAGCAGCCAGCCTGGAGCCCTCCACTTT
CASSQPGALHF
>13|TRBV29-1|-|TRBJ2-3|-
TGCAGCGTTGAATACAGGGTTCAGGGTACGCAGTATTTT
CSVEYRVQGTQYF
>14|TRBV2|-|TRBJ2-3|few
TGTGCCAGCAGTGCGGCAGGAATCACAGATACGCAGTATTTT
CASSAAGITDTQYF
>14|TRBV20-1|-|TRBJ1-1|few
TGCAGTGCTAGAATCACCCAGGGACGAGTAGAAGCTTTCTTT
CSARITQGRVEAFF
>14|TRBV10-3|-|TRBJ2-7|-
TGTGCCATCAGGTCGGACAAGGGTGGGAACGAGCAGTACTTC
CAIRSDKGGNEQYF